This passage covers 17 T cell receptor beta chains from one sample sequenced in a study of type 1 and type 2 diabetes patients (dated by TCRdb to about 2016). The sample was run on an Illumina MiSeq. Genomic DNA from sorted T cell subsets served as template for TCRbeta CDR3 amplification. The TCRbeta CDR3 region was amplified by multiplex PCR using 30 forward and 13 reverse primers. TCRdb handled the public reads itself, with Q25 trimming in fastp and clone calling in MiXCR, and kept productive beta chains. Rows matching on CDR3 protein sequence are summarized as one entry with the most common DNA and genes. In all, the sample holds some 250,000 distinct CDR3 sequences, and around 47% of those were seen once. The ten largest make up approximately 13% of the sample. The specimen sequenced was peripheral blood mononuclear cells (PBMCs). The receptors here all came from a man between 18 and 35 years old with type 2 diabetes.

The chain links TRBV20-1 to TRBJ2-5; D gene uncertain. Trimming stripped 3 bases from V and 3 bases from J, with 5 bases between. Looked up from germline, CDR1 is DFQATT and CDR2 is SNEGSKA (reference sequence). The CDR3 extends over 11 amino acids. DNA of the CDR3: TGCAGTGCTAGCAAAAAAGAGACCCAGTACTTC. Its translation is CSASKKETQYF.

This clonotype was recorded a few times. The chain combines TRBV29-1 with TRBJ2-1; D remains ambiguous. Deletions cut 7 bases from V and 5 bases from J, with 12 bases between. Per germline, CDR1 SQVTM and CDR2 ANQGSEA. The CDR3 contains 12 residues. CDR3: CSADQGHNEQFF. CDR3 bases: TGCAGCGCCGACCAAGGGCACAATGAGCAGTTCTTC.

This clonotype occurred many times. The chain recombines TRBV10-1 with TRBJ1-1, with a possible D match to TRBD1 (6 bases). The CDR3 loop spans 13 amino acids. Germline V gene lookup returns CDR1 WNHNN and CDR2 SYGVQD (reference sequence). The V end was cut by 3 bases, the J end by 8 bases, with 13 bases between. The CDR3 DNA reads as TGCGCCAGCAGTGATATAGAGACAGGAGAAGCTTTCTTT. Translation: CASSDIETGEAFF.

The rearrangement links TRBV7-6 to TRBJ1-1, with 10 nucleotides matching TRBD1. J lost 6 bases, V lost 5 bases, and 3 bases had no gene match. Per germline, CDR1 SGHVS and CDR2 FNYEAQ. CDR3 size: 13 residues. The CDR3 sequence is CASSLGTGAEAFF. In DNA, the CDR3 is TGTGCCAGCAGCCTCGGGACAGGGGCTGAAGCTTTCTTT.

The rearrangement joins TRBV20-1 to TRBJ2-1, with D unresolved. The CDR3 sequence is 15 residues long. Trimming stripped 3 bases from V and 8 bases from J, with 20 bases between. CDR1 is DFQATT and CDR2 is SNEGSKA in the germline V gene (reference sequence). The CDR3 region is CSARVYSALYDEQFF. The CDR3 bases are TGCAGTGCTAGGGTGTACTCCGCCCTTTACGATGAGCAGTTCTTC.

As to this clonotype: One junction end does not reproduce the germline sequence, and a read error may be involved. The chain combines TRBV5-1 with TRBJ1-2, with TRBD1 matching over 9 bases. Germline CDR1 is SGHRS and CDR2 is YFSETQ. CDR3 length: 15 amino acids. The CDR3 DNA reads TGTGCCAGCAGCAAATCACAGGGGGCGCGCTATGGCTACACCTTC. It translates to CASSKSQGARYGYTF.

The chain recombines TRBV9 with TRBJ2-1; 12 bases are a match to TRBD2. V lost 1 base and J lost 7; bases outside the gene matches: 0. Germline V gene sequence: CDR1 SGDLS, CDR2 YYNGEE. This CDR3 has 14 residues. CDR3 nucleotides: TGTGCCAGCAGCGTACTAGCGGGAGGGAATGAGCAGTTCTTC. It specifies CASSVLAGGNEQFF. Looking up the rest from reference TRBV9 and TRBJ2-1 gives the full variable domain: DSGVTQTPKHLITATGQRVTLRCSPRSGDLSVYWYQQSLDQGLQFLIQYYNGEERAKGNILERFSAQQFPDLHSELNLSSLELGDSALYFCASSVLAGGNEQFFGPGTRLTVL.

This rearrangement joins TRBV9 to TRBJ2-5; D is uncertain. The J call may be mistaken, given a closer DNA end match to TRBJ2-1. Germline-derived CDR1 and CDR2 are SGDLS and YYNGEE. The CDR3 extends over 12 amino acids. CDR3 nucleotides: TGTGCCAGCAGCCCGGCCAGCTATGAGCAGTTCTTC. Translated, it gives CASSPASYEQFF.

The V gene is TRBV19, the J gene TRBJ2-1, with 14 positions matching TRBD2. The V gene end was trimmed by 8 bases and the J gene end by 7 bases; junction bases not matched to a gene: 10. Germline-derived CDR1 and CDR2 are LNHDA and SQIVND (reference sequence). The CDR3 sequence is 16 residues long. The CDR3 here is CASADPGLAGVNEQFF. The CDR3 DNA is TGTGCCAGTGCTGACCCGGGACTAGCGGGAGTAAATGAGCAGTTCTTC.

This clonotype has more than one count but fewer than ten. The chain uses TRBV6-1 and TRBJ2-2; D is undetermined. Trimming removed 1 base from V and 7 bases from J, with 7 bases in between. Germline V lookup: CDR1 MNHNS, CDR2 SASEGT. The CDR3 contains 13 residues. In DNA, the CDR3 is TGTGCCAGCAGTGAAGGCCGCGGCGGGGAGCTGTTTTTT. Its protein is CASSEGRGGELFF.

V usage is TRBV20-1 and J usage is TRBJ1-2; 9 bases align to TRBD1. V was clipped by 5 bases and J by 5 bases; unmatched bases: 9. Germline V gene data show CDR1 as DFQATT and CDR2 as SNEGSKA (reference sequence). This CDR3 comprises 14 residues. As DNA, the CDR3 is TGCAGTGCTGAGAGCAGGACAGGGGATTATGGCTACACCTTC. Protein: CSAESRTGDYGYTF.

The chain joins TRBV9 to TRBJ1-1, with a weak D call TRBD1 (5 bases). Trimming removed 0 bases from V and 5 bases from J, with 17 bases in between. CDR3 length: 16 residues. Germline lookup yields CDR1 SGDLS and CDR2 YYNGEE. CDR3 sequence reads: CASSVGVGGGKTEAFF. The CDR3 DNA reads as TGTGCCAGCAGCGTAGGGGTCGGGGGGGGTAAAACTGAAGCTTTCTTT.

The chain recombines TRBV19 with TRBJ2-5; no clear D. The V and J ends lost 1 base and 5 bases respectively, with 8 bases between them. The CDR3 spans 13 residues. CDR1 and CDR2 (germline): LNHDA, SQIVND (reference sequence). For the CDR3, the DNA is TGTGCCAGTAGTATAGCATTCCGGGAGACCCAGTACTTC. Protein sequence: CASSIAFRETQYF.

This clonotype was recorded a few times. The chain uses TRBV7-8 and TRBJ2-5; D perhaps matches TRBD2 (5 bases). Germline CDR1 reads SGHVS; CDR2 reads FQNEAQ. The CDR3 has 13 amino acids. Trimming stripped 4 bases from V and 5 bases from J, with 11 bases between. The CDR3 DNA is TGTGCCAGCAGCTACGGACTGGAGGAGACCCAGTACTTC. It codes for CASSYGLEETQYF.

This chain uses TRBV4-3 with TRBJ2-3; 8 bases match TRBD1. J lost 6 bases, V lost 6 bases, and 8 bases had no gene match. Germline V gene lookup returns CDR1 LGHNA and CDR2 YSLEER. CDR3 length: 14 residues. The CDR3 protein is CASRAQGALDTQYF. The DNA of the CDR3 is TGCGCCAGCAGAGCGCAGGGGGCGCTCGATACGCAGTATTTT.

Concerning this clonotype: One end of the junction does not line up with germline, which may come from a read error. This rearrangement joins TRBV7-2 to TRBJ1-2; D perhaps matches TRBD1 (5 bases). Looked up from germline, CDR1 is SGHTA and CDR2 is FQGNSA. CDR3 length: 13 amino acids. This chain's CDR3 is CASSAGSYYGYTF. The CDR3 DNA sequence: TGCGCCAGCAGCGCAGGGAGTTACTATGGCTACACCTTC.

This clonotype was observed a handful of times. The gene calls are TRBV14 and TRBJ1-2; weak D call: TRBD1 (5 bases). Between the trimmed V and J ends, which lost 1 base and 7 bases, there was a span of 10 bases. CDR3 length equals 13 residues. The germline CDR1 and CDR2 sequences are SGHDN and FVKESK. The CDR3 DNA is TGTGCCAGCAGCCAAGGGGGGGGGACTGGCTACACCTTC. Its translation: CASSQGGGTGYTF.